This T cell receptor (beta chain) was recorded in a study of blood T cell repertoires in COVID-19. Study information: Donors in the United States, Italy and Spain gave samples during acute or convalescent COVID-19.

Germline V gene sequence: CDR1 KGHDR, CDR2 SFDVKD. CDR3 size: 17 residues. V dropped 2 bases and J dropped 0; count of bases not matched to a gene: 7. Study processing details: Amplifying reference gene primers gave estimates of nucleated cell counts. TCRdb keeps only in-frame clones here, not all; method: immunoSEQ multiplex PCR. That table supplies the V and J calls and clone size; D and trimming were determined from the DNA. Among around 75,000 clones listed, roughly 88% were seen once. The TCR sequence derives from a human donor in a cohort sampled during active COVID-19. The sample comprised peripheral blood. The genes are TRBV24-1 and TRBJ2-7, with 9 bases fitting TRBD2. The CDR3 DNA reads TGTGCCACCAGTGATTCTACTTCTAGCGGGACCTCCTACGAGCAGTACTTC. Encoded protein: CATSDSTSSGTSYEQYF.